These 4 T cell receptor beta chains came from one sample sequenced in a study of cytomegalovirus exposure and HLA in healthy donors. The PCR contained 60 Vbeta and 13 Jbeta primers. Sequencing used immunoSEQ multiplex PCR; TCRdb keeps in-frame clones, though not all of them. The table includes 110,000 to 150,000 clones, about 8.9% detected once. Sample: PBMCs. The receptors derive from a man aged 50 or older in good health and CMV-seronegative.

The V call is TRBV2, the J call TRBJ2-5, with a tentative D call TRBD2 (5 bases). The CDR3 has 13 amino acids. The V and J ends lost 5 bases and 5 bases respectively, with 12 bases between them. CDR1 and CDR2 (germline): SNHLY, FYNNEI. DNA for the CDR3: TGTGCCAGCAGTACTAGGGAGATGGAGACCCAGTACTTC. Translation gives CASSTREMETQYF.

The chain couples TRBV11-1 to TRBJ1-6; 8 nucleotides agree with TRBD1. This CDR3 is 14 amino acids long. Germline V gene lookup returns CDR1 SGHAT and CDR2 FQDESV (reference sequence). The V gene end was trimmed by 4 bases and the J gene end by 10 bases; junction bases not matched to a gene: 6. This chain's CDR3 is CASSSDRGNSPLHF. The CDR3 DNA is TGTGCCAGCAGCTCCGACAGGGGAAACTCACCCCTCCACTTT.

This clone was found a few times. This chain uses TRBV10-3 with TRBJ2-1; D may be TRBD1 (7 bases). The V end lost 2 bases, the J end lost 2 bases, and 13 bases lay between the germline ends. Germline loops: CDR1 ENHRY, CDR2 SYGVKD. The CDR3 sequence is 16 residues long. This chain's CDR3 is CAISEPRGAAYNEQFF. CDR3 sequence (DNA): TGTGCCATCAGTGAGCCCAGGGGGGCCGCCTACAATGAGCAGTTCTTC.

The chain recombines TRBV7-9 with TRBJ2-7; 10 bases are a match to TRBD1. J gave up 5 bases and V 3 bases, and 13 bases lay outside the gene matches. CDR3 length: 17 amino acids. Germline loops: CDR1 SEHNR, CDR2 FQNEAQ (reference sequence). This chain's CDR3 is CASSLGVYDRGLNEQYF. For the CDR3, the DNA is TGTGCCAGCAGCTTGGGAGTATATGACAGGGGGCTGAACGAGCAGTACTTC.